A selection of T cell receptor beta chains follows, all from one sample in a study of blood T cell repertoires in COVID-19. Libraries were prepared by immunoSEQ multiplex PCR; TCRdb keeps only in-frame clonotypes and omits some of them. The data contain about 220,000 clones, roughly 80% of them singletons. The specimen sequenced was PBMCs or T cells enriched from blood (not recorded which). These receptors were collected from a woman between 35 and 50 years old with acute COVID-19. Each CDR3 is given with its conserved first and last residue. Fields, in order: D gene, J gene, V gene, clone size, CDR3 DNA, CDR3 protein. The D gene is left open where the match is weak. Where a row states a size, it is once, few, many or the class of an expanded clone; other rows omit it.

D: TRBD1; J: TRBJ1-1; V: TRBV14; size: .; DNA: TGTGCCAGCAGCGGACAGGGGGCGTTGGGCACTGAAGCTTTCTTT; CDR3: CASSGQGALGTEAFF
D: TRBD1; J: TRBJ1-2; V: TRBV4-2; size: .; DNA: TGTGCCAGCAGCCAAGACAGGGGGCATGACTATGGCTACACCTTC; CDR3: CASSQDRGHDYGYTF
D: TRBD2; J: TRBJ2-2; V: TRBV30; size: .; DNA: TGTGCCTGTCTAGCGGGAGGGGGGGAGCTGTTTTTT; CDR3: CACLAGGGELFF
D: .; J: TRBJ2-7; V: TRBV11-2; size: .; DNA: TGTGCCAGCAGCTTCCCGGGGGAGCAGTACTTC; CDR3: CASSFPGEQYF
D: .; J: TRBJ1-1; V: TRBV6-5; size: once; DNA: TGTGCCAGCAGCTTCAGGGGCGGCATGAACACTGAAGCTTTCTTT; CDR3: CASSFRGGMNTEAFF
D: TRBD2; J: TRBJ2-7; V: TRBV7-2; size: .; DNA: TGTGCCAGCAGCCGGGCGGGGGGCTCGGTCTACGAGCAGTACTTC; CDR3: CASSRAGGSVYEQYF
D: .; J: TRBJ1-5; V: TRBV6-5; size: .; DNA: TGTGCCAGCAATCGGCAGGGTGATCAGCCCCAGCATTTT; CDR3: CASNRQGDQPQHF
D: .; J: TRBJ2-1; V: TRBV27; size: .; DNA: TGTGCCAGCAGTTTCCAATCCCTTCGGCGGAATGAGCAGTTCTTC; CDR3: CASSFQSLRRNEQFF
D: TRBD2; J: TRBJ2-2; V: TRBV19; size: .; DNA: TGTGCCAGTAGTACCGGGACTAGCGAGACCGGGGAGCTGTTTTTT; CDR3: CASSTGTSETGELFF
D: .; J: TRBJ1-4; V: TRBV5-6; size: .; DNA: TGTGCCAGCAGCTGGGAGCGCGGACAACGGGAGACTTTT; CDR3: CASSWERGQRETF
D: TRBD1; J: TRBJ1-1; V: TRBV28; size: .; DNA: TGTGCCAGCAGTTTCCCCAACGGACAGGGGGCTTTTAACACTGAAGCTTTCTTT; CDR3: CASSFPNGQGAFNTEAFF
D: .; J: TRBJ1-2; V: TRBV7-9; size: few; DNA: TGTGCCAGCAGCCGGGACACTAACTATGGCTACACCTTC; CDR3: CASSRDTNYGYTF
D: TRBD2; J: TRBJ2-7; V: TRBV20-1; size: once; DNA: TGCAGTGCTAGTAACCTAGCGGGCTACGAGCAGTACTTC; CDR3: CSASNLAGYEQYF
D: .; J: TRBJ1-2; V: TRBV29-1; size: few; DNA: TGCAGCGTTGCTGAGAACTATGGCTACACCTTC; CDR3: CSVAENYGYTF
D: .; J: TRBJ1-1; V: TRBV28; size: .; DNA: TGTGCTGTGGTGGCAGGGGCCTCTGAAGCTTTCTTT; CDR3: CAVVAGASEAFF
D: .; J: TRBJ1-1; V: TRBV5-8; size: once; DNA: TGTGCCAGCAGCGCGGGACTGATGAACACTGAAGCTTTCTTT; CDR3: CASSAGLMNTEAFF
D: .; J: TRBJ1-5; V: TRBV28; size: .; DNA: TGTGCCAGCACGCGGGGGGGAGGGTTGTCCGGGCAGCCCCAGCATTTT; CDR3: CASTRGGGLSGQPQHF
D: .; J: TRBJ2-1; V: TRBV15; size: .; DNA: TGTGCCACCAGCAGAGATGGCCTAGCCCCCTACAATGAGCAGTTCTTC; CDR3: CATSRDGLAPYNEQFF
D: TRBD1; J: TRBJ2-7; V: TRBV4-3; size: .; DNA: TGCGCCAGCAGCCATCGGACAGGGGACCCGTACGAGCAGTACTTC; CDR3: CASSHRTGDPYEQYF
D: TRBD1; J: TRBJ1-1; V: TRBV29-1; size: .; DNA: TGCAGCGTTGATGGGGGGACAGGGGGAATTCAGATGGAAGCTTTCTTT; CDR3: CSVDGGTGGIQMEAFF
D: .; J: TRBJ1-5; V: TRBV7-2; size: once; DNA: TGTGCCAGCGGGGACACCCTTCGCAATCAGCCCCAGCATTTT; CDR3: CASGDTLRNQPQHF
D: .; J: TRBJ2-3; V: TRBV6-2/TRBV6-3; size: .; DNA: TGTGCCAGCGGCCAGACAGGACTCAGCACAGATACGCAGTATTTT; CDR3: CASGQTGLSTDTQYF
D: .; J: TRBJ1-5; V: TRBV21-1; size: .; DNA: TGTGCCAGCAGGGGACTCCGGAATCAGCCCCAGCATTTT; CDR3: CASRGLRNQPQHF
D: .; J: TRBJ1-2; V: TRBV6-2/TRBV6-3; size: .; DNA: TGTGCCAGCAGTAATATCGGAGACTATGGCTACACCTTC; CDR3: CASSNIGDYGYTF
D: .; J: TRBJ2-3; V: TRBV30; size: .; DNA: TGTGCCTGGAGTGTAAATCAGGGTGGCACAGATACGCAGTATTTT; CDR3: CAWSVNQGGTDTQYF
D: TRBD1; J: TRBJ1-6; V: TRBV30; size: .; DNA: TGTGCCTGGAGTCCTACACAGGGGAATAATTCACCCCTCCACTTT; CDR3: CAWSPTQGNNSPLHF
D: .; J: TRBJ1-1; V: TRBV5-8; size: few; DNA: TGTGCCAGCATTTCTTCGGGACTGATGAACACTGAAGCTTTCTTT; CDR3: CASISSGLMNTEAFF
D: .; J: TRBJ2-7; V: TRBV7-6; size: .; DNA: TGTGCCAGCAGCCCACTGGGGGGCTCCTACGAGCAGTACTTC; CDR3: CASSPLGGSYEQYF
D: .; J: TRBJ1-6; V: TRBV2; size: .; DNA: TGTGCCAGCAGTACTTACAGGGACGGGGATTCACCCCTCCACTTT; CDR3: CASSTYRDGDSPLHF
D: TRBD1; J: TRBJ1-2; V: TRBV5-1; size: .; DNA: TGCGCCAGCAGCTCCGGGACAGGAGGCGTCTATGGCTACACCTTC; CDR3: CASSSGTGGVYGYTF
D: TRBD2; J: TRBJ2-2; V: TRBV11-3; size: once; DNA: TGTGCCAGCAGCTTCGGGACTAGCGGCGGGGAGCTGTTTTTT; CDR3: CASSFGTSGGELFF
D: TRBD2; J: TRBJ2-1; V: TRBV6-1; size: once; DNA: TGTGCCAGCAGTGACGCTAGCGGGGGGGCTAATGAGCAGTTCTTC; CDR3: CASSDASGGANEQFF
D: .; J: TRBJ1-5; V: TRBV15; size: .; DNA: TGTGCCACCAGCACCTTCCCTAGGCAGCCCCAGCATTTT; CDR3: CATSTFPRQPQHF
D: .; J: TRBJ1-2; V: TRBV9; size: .; DNA: TGTGCCAGCAGCGTAGATTTTGGGAGCTATGGCTACACCTTC; CDR3: CASSVDFGSYGYTF
D: .; J: TRBJ1-4; V: TRBV6-5; size: .; DNA: TGTGCCAGCAGTTTCGAACTTAATGAAAAACTGTTTTTT; CDR3: CASSFELNEKLFF
D: TRBD1; J: TRBJ2-2; V: TRBV27; size: .; DNA: TGTGCCAGCAAACCTCACAGGGGGCAAGTCGGGGAGCTGTTTTTT; CDR3: CASKPHRGQVGELFF
D: .; J: TRBJ2-1; V: TRBV7-9; size: few; DNA: TGTGCCAGCAGCTTTGCGGAGGGCGCGTGGGATGAGCAGTTCTTC; CDR3: CASSFAEGAWDEQFF
D: TRBD1; J: TRBJ1-2; V: TRBV28; size: .; DNA: TGTGCCAGCAGTACCAGGGGGAACTATGGCTACACCTTC; CDR3: CASSTRGNYGYTF
D: .; J: TRBJ1-1; V: TRBV19; size: .; DNA: TGTGCCACTATTCGAACTGACCCTGCCGGGACTGAAGCTTTCTTT; CDR3: CATIRTDPAGTEAFF
D: TRBD2; J: TRBJ2-1; V: TRBV3-1/TRBV3-2; size: .; DNA: TGTGCCAGCAGCGACCACAGCCGCGGGAGTAATGAGCAGTTCTTC; CDR3: CASSDHSRGSNEQFF
D: TRBD1; J: TRBJ1-5; V: TRBV5-1; size: .; DNA: TGCGCCAGCAGCCCGGGACAGGGCAATCAGCCCCAGCATTTT; CDR3: CASSPGQGNQPQHF
D: TRBD1; J: TRBJ2-5; V: TRBV5-1; size: .; DNA: TGCGCCAGCAGCTTGGGGGACAGGGCAGGAGAGACCCAGTACTTC; CDR3: CASSLGDRAGETQYF
D: .; J: TRBJ1-2; V: TRBV2; size: few; DNA: TGTGCCAGCCGGCGGGGTGGCTACACCTTC; CDR3: CASRRGGYTF
D: TRBD1; J: TRBJ2-7; V: TRBV6-5; size: .; DNA: TGTGCCAGCAGTGACTCCGGGACAGGCTCCTACGAGCAGTACTTC; CDR3: CASSDSGTGSYEQYF
D: TRBD1; J: TRBJ1-1; V: TRBV5-1; size: .; DNA: TGCGCCAGCAGCTGGGGGACAGGGGGTAAAATTGAAGCTTTCTTT; CDR3: CASSWGTGGKIEAFF
D: TRBD2; J: TRBJ2-3; V: TRBV28; size: .; DNA: TGTGCCAGCAGTGCGACTAGCGGGACTAGCACAGATACGCAGTATTTT; CDR3: CASSATSGTSTDTQYF
D: TRBD1; J: TRBJ2-5; V: TRBV29-1; size: few; DNA: TGCAGCGGCAGACAGGGGGCGCGAGGGGCAGGAACCCAGTACTTC; CDR3: CSGRQGARGAGTQYF
D: .; J: TRBJ1-2; V: TRBV9; size: .; DNA: TGTGCCAGCAGCGTAGACGGGAACGATGGCTACACCTTC; CDR3: CASSVDGNDGYTF
D: TRBD1; J: TRBJ1-3; V: TRBV9; size: once; DNA: TGTGCCAGCAGCGTTCTCGACAGGGGGCCAAGAAACACCATATATTTT; CDR3: CASSVLDRGPRNTIYF
D: TRBD1; J: TRBJ1-1; V: TRBV5-1; size: .; DNA: TGCGCCAGCCGAGAGGGGGCTTCGGCTTTCTTT; CDR3: CASREGASAFF